This T cell receptor beta chain was sequenced for a study of cytomegalovirus exposure and HLA in healthy donors. Study-wide findings and caveats: In terms of immune exposure information, only CMV serostatus was available. Among CMV-associated TCR beta chains, most appeared HLA-restricted in a later analysis. Overall, some 160 TCR beta chains were annotated as cytomegalovirus-associated.

Both 60 Vbeta primers and 13 Jbeta primers went into the PCR. The table came from immunoSEQ multiplex PCR; TCRdb's copy has only in-frame clones and leaves some out. Counted here are more than 95,000 clones, 75% to 85% occurring once; the ten biggest clones make up 10% to 13%. Points on this clone: Its matching antigen is unknown.

Trimming at V came to 9 bases and at J to 4 bases, leaving 14 bases not matched to a gene. CDR3 size: 16 residues. The germline CDR1 and CDR2 sequences are LNHDA and SQIVND (reference sequence). The chain combines TRBV19 with TRBJ1-2; 10 bases align to TRBD1. The receptor was derived from a young woman in good health and CMV-seropositive. The sequenced material came from PBMCs. The CDR3 loop is CASQPNPGTGVYGYTF. The CDR3 DNA is TGTGCCAGCCAACCAAATCCCGGGACAGGGGTCTATGGCTACACCTTC.